A single sample is the source of the 5 T cell receptor beta chains below, sequenced in a study of identical twins. TCRdb re-called the 5' RACE reads with MiXCR, one entry per CDR3 protein. The repertoire has about 500,000 distinct CDR3 sequences, roughly an eighth of them found once; the top ten carry about 0.94%. These data were also reused for a study on yellow fever vaccine responses in identical twins.

Sequenced sample: CD4+ T cells sorted from blood. These receptors were taken from a woman under 30 in good health.

The rearrangement links TRBV6-1 to TRBJ2-5; 11 nucleotides align to TRBD2. The CDR3 contains 15 residues. J was trimmed by 2 bases and V by 5 bases; bases with no gene match: 4. CDR1 is MNHNS and CDR2 is SASEGT in the germline V gene. The CDR3 coding sequence is TGTGCCAGCAGTATAGCGGGAGGGGGACAAGAGACCCAGTACTTC. Translating it yields CASSIAGGGQETQYF.

This clonotype has only a few counts. This chain joins TRBV7-9 and TRBJ2-5; D unresolved. The germline V and J ends were trimmed by 5 bases and 2 bases, with 15 bases remaining between them. Germline V CDR1 and CDR2: SEHNR, FQNEAQ (reference sequence). The CDR3 covers 15 residues. The CDR3 DNA is TGTGCCAGCAGCAGAGGTCTAACTCCACAAGAGACCCAGTACTTC. It specifies CASSRGLTPQETQYF. Full variable domain (outside the CDR3, taken from reference TRBV7-9 and TRBJ2-5): DTGVSQNPRHKITKRGQNVTFRCDPISEHNRLYWYRQTLGQGPEFLTYFQNEAQLEKSRLLSDRFSAERPKGSFSTLEIQRTEQGDSAMYLCASSRGLTPQETQYFGPGTRLLVL.

The table lists this clonotype with a few counts. The chain has TRBV2 and TRBJ2-4; 11 bases are shared with TRBD1. The CDR3 has 13 residues. Germline CDR1 is SNHLY and CDR2 is FYNNEI. With V trimmed by 6 bases and J by 8 bases, 3 bases remained unmatched. In nucleotides, the CDR3 is TGTGCCAGCAGGGGACAGGGGGAGTACATTCAGTACTTC. Translation gives CASRGQGEYIQYF. Complete variable domain (other parts from reference TRBV2 and TRBJ2-4): EPEVTQTPSHQVTQMGQEVILRCVPISNHLYFYWYRQILGQKVEFLVSFYNNEISEKSEIFDDQFSVERPDGSNFTLKIRSTKLEDSAMYFCASRGQGEYIQYFGAGTRLSVL.

This clonotype was detected only a few times. V and J are TRBV12-3 or TRBV12-4 and TRBJ2-2, with 8 bases matching TRBD2. With 5 bases clipped from V and 6 bases from J, the junction kept 11 bases outside the gene matches. This CDR3 spans 16 amino acids. As DNA, the CDR3 is TGTGCCAGCAGTCACTCAGGACTAGCAGCCCCCGGGGAGCTGTTTTTT. It specifies CASSHSGLAAPGELFF.

The V call is TRBV28, the J call TRBJ2-4, with 7 bases lining up with TRBD2. Germline V gene lookup returns CDR1 MDHEN and CDR2 SYDVKM. This CDR3 is built from 15 residues. V trimming: 4 bases; J trimming: 6 bases; junction bases outside the gene matches: 9. CDR3 sequence reads: CASSSVGGGGNIQYF. CDR3 coding DNA: TGTGCCAGCAGTTCCGTGGGCGGGGGAGGAAACATTCAGTACTTC. Filled out from reference TRBV28 and TRBJ2-4, the complete variable domain reads DVKVTQSSRYLVKRTGEKVFLECVQDMDHENMFWYRQDPGLGLRLIYFSYDVKMKEKGDIPEGYSVSREKKERFSLILESASTNQTSMYLCASSSVGGGGNIQYFGAGTRLSVL.